What follows is one T cell receptor (beta chain) and its context. No cognate antigen has been identified for it. No per-base quality is available; no much larger clone lies one base away. From cysteine to phenylalanine, the CDR3 is 15 amino acids long. The DNA shown is the 45-base CDR3, in frame from base 1. V is cut by 1 base and J by 4 bases, and the space between the germline ends is 11 bases. CDR1 and CDR2 are drawn from the germline V gene: MNHNS, SASEGT. This specimen's treatment or condition label, per the study, means: over 15 received Ad26.COV2.S at low or high dose, single or two shots; roughly five received placebo; per-sample allocation not given. For vaccine and placebo recipients, the sequenced repertoires came from samples collected on day 63 after the first injection. Cohort 1b enrolled some 25 adults aged 18-55 years at a single site in Boston, USA, between 29 July and 7 August 2020. Ad26.COV2.S was a replication-incompetent adenovirus type 26 vector expressing a prefusion-stabilized SARS-CoV-2 spike protein from the original Wuhan strain.

This entry comes from a study of Ad26.COV2.S vaccination and SARS-CoV-2 variants (dated by TCRdb to the early 2020s). Study-wide context: Vaccine-arm donors came from COV1001, a multicentre, randomized, double-blind, placebo-controlled phase I-IIa trial of Ad26.COV2.S in healthy adults. Dosing of Ad26.COV2.S was intramuscular, at either 5x10^10 or 1x10^11 viral particles, delivered as one shot or as two shots spaced 56 days apart. Sequencing of the TCRbeta repertoire served to evaluate the specificity and breadth of SARS-CoV-2-reactive T cell receptors following Ad26.COV2.S vaccination. A total of 32 samples were included in the TCR-sequenced set, comprising around 19 Ad26.COV2.S vaccine recipients, 5 placebo recipients and 8 SARS-CoV-2 convalescent individuals. Trial participants were randomized into five groups of five: low-dose or high-dose Ad26.COV2.S given once or twice, or placebo on both occasions. Investigators did not know the trial group allocation while performing experiments and assessing outcomes.

The immunoSEQ Assay was used to sequence TCRbeta CDR3 regions. After extraction, genomic DNA underwent amplification by bias-controlled multiplex PCR, followed by high-throughput sequencing. Per the authors' processing: To quantify the absolute abundance of every unique TCRbeta CDR3 region, sequences were collapsed and filtered. T cell fraction was estimated by normalization of TCRbeta template counts to usable DNA, with usable DNA being measured through amplification of reference genes present in all nucleated cells. Repertoire TCRs were annotated as SARS-CoV-2-specific when V gene, CDR3 amino acid sequence and J gene were exactly matched to a known reactive TCR set. The reference SARS-CoV-2 TCR set was obtained from MIRA and was filtered for enrichment in COVID-19-positive ImmuneCODE repertoires, whereby public or cross-reactive TCRs were removed. Drawing on the MIRA antigens, annotated TCRs were analysed further at the level of specific ORF or position within ORF. Depth was the summed frequency of annotated unique rearrangements, while breadth was defined as annotated unique rearrangements over total unique productive rearrangements. Two-sided Wilcoxon rank-sum tests were applied when comparing TCR breadth between groups. Here the immuneACCESS table is served through TCRdb, limited to in-frame sequences with V and J called. Missing clones are a known gap in these copies; in checked studies unresolved V genes cover under half, and the rest lacks a known reason. V and J calls plus clone size are reproduced from that table; the DNA served to infer D and trimming. The sample records about 410,000 clones, approximately 89% of which are singletons. The ten biggest clones cover approximately 1.9% of the sample.

Overall results and qualifications from the work: After vaccination, spike-specific CD8+ and CD4+ T cell responses were reported to show substantial breadth. The authors noted that the TCR breadth and depth analyses may have underestimated total T cell responses. Compared with placebo recipients, Ad26.COV2.S recipients showed higher spike-specific TCR breadth (P = 0.0014). The study lacked the statistical power to compare responses across vaccine doses or regimens. Comparable non-spike TCR breadth was observed between vaccine and placebo recipients, consistent with only spike being contained in the vaccine.

This receptor was obtained from a person aged 18-65 years who received the Ad26.COV2.S COVID-19 vaccine or a placebo. The chain employs TRBV6-1 and TRBJ1-5, with the D segment identity uncertain. This specimen was peripheral blood, taken in a trial of Ad26.COV2.S vaccine versus placebo. The CDR3 protein sequence reads: CASSEGAPGNQPQHF. The base sequence is TGTGCCAGCAGTGAAGGAGCGCCAGGAAATCAGCCCCAGCATTTT.